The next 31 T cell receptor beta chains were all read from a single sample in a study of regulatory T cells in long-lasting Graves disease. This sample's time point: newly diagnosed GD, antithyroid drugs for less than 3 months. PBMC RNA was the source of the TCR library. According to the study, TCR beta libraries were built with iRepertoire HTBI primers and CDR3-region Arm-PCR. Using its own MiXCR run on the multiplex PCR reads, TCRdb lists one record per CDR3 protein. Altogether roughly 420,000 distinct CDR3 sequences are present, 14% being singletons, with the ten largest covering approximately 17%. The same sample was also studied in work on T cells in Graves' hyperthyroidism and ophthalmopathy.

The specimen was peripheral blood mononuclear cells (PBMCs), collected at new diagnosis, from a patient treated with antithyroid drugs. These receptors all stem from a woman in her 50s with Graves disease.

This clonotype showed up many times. The CDR3 DNA follows: TGCGCCAGCAGCTTGTATAGGCGGGACACTGAAGCTTTCTTT. Encoded protein: CASSLYRRDTEAFF. The chain combines TRBV5-1 with TRBJ1-1, with D uncertain. Looked up from germline, CDR1 is SGHRS and CDR2 is YFSETQ. The length of the CDR3 is 14 residues. V shed 1 base and J shed 3 bases, with 10 bases lying between them.

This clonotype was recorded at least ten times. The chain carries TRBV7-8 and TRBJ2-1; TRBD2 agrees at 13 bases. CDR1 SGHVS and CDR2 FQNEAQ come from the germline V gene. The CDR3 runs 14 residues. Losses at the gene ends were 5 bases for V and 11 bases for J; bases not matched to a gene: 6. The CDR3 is CASSEGLAGVKQFF. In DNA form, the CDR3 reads TGTGCCAGCAGCGAAGGACTAGCGGGAGTGAAGCAGTTCTTC.

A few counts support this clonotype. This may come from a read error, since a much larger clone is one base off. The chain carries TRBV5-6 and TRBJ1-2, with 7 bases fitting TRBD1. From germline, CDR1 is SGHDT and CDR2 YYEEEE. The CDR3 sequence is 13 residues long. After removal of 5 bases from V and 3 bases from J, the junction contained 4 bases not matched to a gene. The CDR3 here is CASSSGTDYGYTF. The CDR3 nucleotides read TGTGCCAGCAGTTCCGGGACAGACTATGGCTACACCTTC.

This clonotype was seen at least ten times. CDR3 sequence reads: CASSLWGGAAEGYTF. The CDR3 coding sequence is TGTGCCAGCAGTCTCTGGGGGGGGGCTGCGGAAGGCTACACCTTC. The V gene is TRBV2, the J gene TRBJ1-2; tentative D call: TRBD1 (6 bases). The CDR3 is made up of 15 amino acids. From germline, CDR1 is SNHLY and CDR2 FYNNEI. Trimming took 5 bases from V and 8 from J, leaving 21 bases between them.

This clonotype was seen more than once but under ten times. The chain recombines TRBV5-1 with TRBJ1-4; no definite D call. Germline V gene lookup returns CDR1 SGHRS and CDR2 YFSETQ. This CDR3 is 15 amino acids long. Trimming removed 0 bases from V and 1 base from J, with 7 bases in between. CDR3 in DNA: TGCGCCAGCAGCTTGGCAATAGGAACTAATGAAAAACTGTTTTTT. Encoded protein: CASSLAIGTNEKLFF. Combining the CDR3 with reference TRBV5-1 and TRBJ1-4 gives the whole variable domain KAGVTQTPRYLIKTRGQQVTLSCSPISGHRSVSWYQQTPGQGLQFLFEYFSETQRNKGNFPGRFSGRQFSNSRSEMNVSTLELGDSALYLCASSLAIGTNEKLFFGSGTQLSVL.

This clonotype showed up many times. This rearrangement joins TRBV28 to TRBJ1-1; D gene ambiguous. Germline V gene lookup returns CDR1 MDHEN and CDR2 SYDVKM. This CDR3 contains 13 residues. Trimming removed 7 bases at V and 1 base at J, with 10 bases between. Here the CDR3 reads CASTLVSNTEAFF. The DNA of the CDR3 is TGTGCCAGCACCCTTGTGTCGAACACTGAAGCTTTCTTT.

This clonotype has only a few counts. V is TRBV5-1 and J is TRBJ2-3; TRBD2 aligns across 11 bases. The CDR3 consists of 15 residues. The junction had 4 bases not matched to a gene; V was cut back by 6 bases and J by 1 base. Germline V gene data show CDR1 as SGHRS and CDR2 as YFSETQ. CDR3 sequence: CASTELAGGTDTQYF. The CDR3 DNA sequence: TGCGCCAGCACCGAACTAGCGGGGGGCACAGATACGCAGTATTTT.

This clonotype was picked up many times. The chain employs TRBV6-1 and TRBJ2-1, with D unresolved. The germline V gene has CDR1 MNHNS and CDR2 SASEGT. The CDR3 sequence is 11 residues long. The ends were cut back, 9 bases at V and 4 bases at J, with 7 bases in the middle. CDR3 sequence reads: CASTSYNEQFF. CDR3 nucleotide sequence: TGTGCCAGTACATCTTACAATGAGCAGTTCTTC.

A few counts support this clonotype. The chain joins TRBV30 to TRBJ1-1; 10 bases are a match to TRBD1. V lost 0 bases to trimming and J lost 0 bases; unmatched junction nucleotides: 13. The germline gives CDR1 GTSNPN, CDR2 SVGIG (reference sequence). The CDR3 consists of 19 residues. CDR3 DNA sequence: TGTGCCTGGAGTGTACCCCCTCGACAGGGGGCAGTCATGAACACTGAAGCTTTCTTT. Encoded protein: CAWSVPPRQGAVMNTEAFF.

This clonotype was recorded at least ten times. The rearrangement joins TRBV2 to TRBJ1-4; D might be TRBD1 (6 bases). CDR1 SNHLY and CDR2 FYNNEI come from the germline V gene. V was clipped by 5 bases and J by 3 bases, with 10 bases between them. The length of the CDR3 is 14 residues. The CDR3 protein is CASSTGWSNEKLFF. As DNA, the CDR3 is TGTGCCAGCAGTACAGGGTGGTCTAATGAAAAACTGTTTTTT.

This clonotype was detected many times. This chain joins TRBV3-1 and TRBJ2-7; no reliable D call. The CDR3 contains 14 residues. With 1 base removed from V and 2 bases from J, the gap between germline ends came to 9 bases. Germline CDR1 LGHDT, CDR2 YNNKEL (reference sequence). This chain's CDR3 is CASSQATVAYEQYF. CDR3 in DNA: TGTGCCAGCAGCCAAGCGACTGTCGCCTACGAGCAGTACTTC.

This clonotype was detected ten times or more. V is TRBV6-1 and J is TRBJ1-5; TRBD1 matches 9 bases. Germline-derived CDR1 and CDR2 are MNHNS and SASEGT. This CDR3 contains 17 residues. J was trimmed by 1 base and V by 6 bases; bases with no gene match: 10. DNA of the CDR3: TGTGCCAGCAGAGCAACAGGGGGCCGGTCGAGCAATCAGCCCCAGCATTTT. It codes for CASRATGGRSSNQPQHF.

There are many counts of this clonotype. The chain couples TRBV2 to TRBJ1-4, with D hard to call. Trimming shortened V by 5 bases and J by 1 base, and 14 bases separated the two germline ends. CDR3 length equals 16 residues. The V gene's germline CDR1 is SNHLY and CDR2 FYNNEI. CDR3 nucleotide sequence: TGTGCCAGCAGTCGGACCTTCACCCGAACTAATGAAAAACTGTTTTTT. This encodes CASSRTFTRTNEKLFF.

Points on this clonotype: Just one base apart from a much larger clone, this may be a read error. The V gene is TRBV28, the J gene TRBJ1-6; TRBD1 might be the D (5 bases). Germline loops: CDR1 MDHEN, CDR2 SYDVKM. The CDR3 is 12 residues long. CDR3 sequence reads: CAGREGLEPLHF. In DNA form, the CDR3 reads TGTGCCGGCAGGGAGGGTCTTGAACCCCTCCACTTT. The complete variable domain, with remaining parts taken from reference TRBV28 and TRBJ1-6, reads DVKVTQSSRYLVKRTGEKVFLECVQDMDHENMFWYRQDPGLGLRLIYFSYDVKMKEKGDIPEGYSVSREKKERFSLILESASTNQTSMYLCAGREGLEPLHFGNGTRLTVT.

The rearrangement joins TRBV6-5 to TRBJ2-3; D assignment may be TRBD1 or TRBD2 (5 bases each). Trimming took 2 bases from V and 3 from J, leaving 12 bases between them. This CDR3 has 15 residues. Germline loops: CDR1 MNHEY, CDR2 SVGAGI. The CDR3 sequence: CASSYPTRGTDTQYF. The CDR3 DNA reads TGTGCCAGCAGTTACCCAACTAGGGGAACAGATACGCAGTATTTT.

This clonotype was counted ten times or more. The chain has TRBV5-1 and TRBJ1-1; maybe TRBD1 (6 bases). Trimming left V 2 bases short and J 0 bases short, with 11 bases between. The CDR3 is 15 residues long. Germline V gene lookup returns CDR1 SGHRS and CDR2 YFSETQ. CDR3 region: CASSLSGEVNTEAFF. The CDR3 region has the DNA TGCGCCAGCAGCTTATCAGGGGAGGTGAACACTGAAGCTTTCTTT.

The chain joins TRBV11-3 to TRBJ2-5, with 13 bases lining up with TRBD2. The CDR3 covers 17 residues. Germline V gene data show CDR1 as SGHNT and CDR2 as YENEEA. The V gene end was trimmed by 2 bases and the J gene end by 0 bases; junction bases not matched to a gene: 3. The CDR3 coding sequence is TGTGCCAGCAGCTTACCGGGACTAGCGGGATACCAAGAGACCCAGTACTTC. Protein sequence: CASSLPGLAGYQETQYF. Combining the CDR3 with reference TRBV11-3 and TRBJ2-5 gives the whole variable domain EAGVVQSPRYKIIEKKQPVAFWCNPISGHNTLYWYLQNLGQGPELLIRYENEEAVDDSQLPKDRFSAERLKGVDSTLKIQPAELGDSAVYLCASSLPGLAGYQETQYFGPGTRLLVL.

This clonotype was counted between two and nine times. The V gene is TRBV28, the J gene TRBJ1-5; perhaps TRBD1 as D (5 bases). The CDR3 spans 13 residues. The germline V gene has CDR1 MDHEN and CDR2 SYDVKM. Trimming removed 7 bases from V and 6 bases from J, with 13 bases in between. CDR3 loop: CASNIEGSQPQHF. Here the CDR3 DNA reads TGTGCCAGCAACATCGAGGGGAGTCAGCCCCAGCATTTT.

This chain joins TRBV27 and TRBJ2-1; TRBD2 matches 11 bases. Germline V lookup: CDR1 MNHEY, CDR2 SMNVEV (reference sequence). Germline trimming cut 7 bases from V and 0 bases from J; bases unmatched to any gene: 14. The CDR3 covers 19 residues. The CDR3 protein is CASITPGLAEKSSYNEQFF. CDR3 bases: TGTGCCAGCATCACTCCGGGACTAGCGGAGAAGAGCTCCTACAATGAGCAGTTCTTC.

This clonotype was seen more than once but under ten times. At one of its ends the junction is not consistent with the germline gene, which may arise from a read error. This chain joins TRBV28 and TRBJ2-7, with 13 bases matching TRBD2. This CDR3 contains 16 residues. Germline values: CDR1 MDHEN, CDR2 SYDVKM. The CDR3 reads CAGSLGLGLAGVEQYF. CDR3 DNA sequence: TGTGCCGGCAGTTTGGGTCTCGGACTAGCGGGAGTCGAGCAGTACTTC.

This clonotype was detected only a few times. The CDR3 here is CSVAFEGQPQHF. CDR3 in DNA: TGCAGCGTTGCTTTTGAGGGCCAGCCCCAGCATTTT. This chain links TRBV29-1 with TRBJ1-5; no clear D gene. With 4 bases removed from V and 7 bases from J, the gap between germline ends came to 11 bases. CDR1 and CDR2 from the germline V gene are SQVTM and ANQGSEA. This CDR3 has 12 amino acids.

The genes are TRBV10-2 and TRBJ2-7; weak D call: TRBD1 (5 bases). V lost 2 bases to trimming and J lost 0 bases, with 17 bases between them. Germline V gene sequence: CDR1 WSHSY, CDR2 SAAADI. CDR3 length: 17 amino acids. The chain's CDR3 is CASSEPTTSTGSYEQYF. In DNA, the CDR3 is TGCGCCAGCAGTGAGCCAACCACGAGTACAGGCTCCTACGAGCAGTACTTC.

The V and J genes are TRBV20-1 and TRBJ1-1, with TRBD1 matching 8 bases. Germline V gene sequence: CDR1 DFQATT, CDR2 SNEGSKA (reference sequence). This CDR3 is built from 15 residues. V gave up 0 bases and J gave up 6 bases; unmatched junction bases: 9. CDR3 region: CSARDLGTGGSEAFF. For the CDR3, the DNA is TGCAGTGCTAGAGATCTAGGGACAGGCGGTTCTGAAGCTTTCTTT.

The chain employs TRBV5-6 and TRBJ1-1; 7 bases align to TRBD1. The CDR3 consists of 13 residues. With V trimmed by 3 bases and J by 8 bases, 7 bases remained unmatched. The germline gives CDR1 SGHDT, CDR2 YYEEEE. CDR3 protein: CASSYRDRREAFF. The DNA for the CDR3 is TGTGCCAGCAGCTATCGGGACAGACGGGAAGCTTTCTTT. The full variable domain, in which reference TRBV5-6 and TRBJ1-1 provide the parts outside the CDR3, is DAGVTQSPTHLIKTRGQQVTLRCSPKSGHDTVSWYQQALGQGPQFIFQYYEEEERQRGNFPDRFSGHQFPNYSSELNVNALLLGDSALYLCASSYRDRREAFFGQGTRLTVV.

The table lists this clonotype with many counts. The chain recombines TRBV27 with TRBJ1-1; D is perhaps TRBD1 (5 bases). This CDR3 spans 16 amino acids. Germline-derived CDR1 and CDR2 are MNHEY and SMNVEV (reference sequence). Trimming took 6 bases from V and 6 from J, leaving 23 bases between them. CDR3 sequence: CASSLNGGPWHAEAFF. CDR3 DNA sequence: TGTGCCAGCAGCCTAAACGGGGGACCCTGGCACGCTGAAGCTTTCTTT.

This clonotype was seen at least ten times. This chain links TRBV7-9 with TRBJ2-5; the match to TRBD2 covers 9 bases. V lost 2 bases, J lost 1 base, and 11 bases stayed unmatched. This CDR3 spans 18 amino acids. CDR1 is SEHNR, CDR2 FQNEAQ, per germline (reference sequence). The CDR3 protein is CASSLRPSGRRPQETQYF. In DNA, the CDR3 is TGTGCCAGCAGCTTAAGGCCGAGCGGGAGGCGACCCCAAGAGACCCAGTACTTC.

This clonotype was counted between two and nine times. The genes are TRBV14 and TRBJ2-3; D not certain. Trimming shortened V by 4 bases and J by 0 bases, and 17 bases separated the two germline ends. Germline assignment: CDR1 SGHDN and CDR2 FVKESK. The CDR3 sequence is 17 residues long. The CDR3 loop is CASSPAKRLPSTDTQYF. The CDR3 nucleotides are TGTGCCAGCAGCCCCGCCAAGCGACTTCCTAGCACAGATACGCAGTATTTT.

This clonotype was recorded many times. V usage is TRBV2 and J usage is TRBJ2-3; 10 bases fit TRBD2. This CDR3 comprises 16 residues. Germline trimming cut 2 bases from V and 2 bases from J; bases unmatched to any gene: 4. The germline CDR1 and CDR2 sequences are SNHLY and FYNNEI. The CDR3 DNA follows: TGTGCCAGCAGTGAACGCACTAGCGGGGACACAGATACGCAGTATTTT. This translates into CASSERTSGDTDTQYF.

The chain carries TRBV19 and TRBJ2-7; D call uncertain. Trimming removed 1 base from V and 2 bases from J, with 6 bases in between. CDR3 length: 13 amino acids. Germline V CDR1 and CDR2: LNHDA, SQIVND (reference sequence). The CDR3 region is CASSIVATYEQYF. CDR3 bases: TGTGCCAGTAGTATAGTGGCGACCTACGAGCAGTACTTC.

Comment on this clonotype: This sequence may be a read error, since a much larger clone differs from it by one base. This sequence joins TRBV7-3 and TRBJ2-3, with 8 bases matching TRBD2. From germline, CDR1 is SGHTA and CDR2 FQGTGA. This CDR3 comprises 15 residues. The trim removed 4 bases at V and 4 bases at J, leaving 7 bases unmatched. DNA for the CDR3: TGTGCCAGCAGCTCAGAAGCGGGAGTCCCAGATACGCAGTATTTT. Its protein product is CASSSEAGVPDTQYF. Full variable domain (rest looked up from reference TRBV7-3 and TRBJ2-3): GAGVSQTPSNKVTEKGKYVELRCDPISGHTALYWYRQSLGQGPEFLIYFQGTGAADDSGLPNDRFFAVRPEGSVSTLKIQRTERGDSAVYLCASSSEAGVPDTQYFGPGTRLTVL.

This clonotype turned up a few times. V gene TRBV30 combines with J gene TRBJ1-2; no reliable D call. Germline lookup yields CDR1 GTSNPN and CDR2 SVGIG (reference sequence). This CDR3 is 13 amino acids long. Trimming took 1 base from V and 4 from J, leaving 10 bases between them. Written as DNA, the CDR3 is TGTGCCTGGAGTGGCTCAGGCCCCTATGGCTACACCTTC. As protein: CAWSGSGPYGYTF.